A single sample gave rise to the 22 T cell receptor beta chains below, sequenced in a study of blood T cell repertoires in COVID-19. Only in-frame clones appear in the TCRdb table, and some are missing; sequencing was by immunoSEQ multiplex PCR. The table lists 190,000 or so clones, approximately 86% of them singletons. Sequenced: PBMCs or T cells enriched from blood (not recorded which). These receptors were taken from a woman aged 25-40 years who had recovered from COVID-19.

This chain links TRBV5-6 with TRBJ2-7; D may be TRBD2 (6 bases). The CDR3 spans 15 residues. Germline V gene data show CDR1 as SGHDT and CDR2 as YYEEEE. V was clipped by 4 bases and J by 0 bases, with 14 bases between them. The CDR3 sequence is CASSPTGVSSYEQYF. The CDR3 DNA sequence: TGTGCCAGCAGCCCTACGGGGGTGAGCTCCTACGAGCAGTACTTC.

This clone was found once. The chain uses TRBV3-1 (or the pseudogene TRBV3-2) and TRBJ1-1, with D unresolved. Germline V lookup: CDR1 LGHDT, CDR2 YNNKEL (reference sequence). The CDR3 runs 15 residues. Trimming shortened V by 3 bases and J by 1 base, and 12 bases separated the two germline ends. CDR3 sequence: CASSQEGDRNTEAFF. In DNA form, the CDR3 reads TGTGCCAGCAGCCAGGAGGGAGATCGGAACACTGAAGCTTTCTTT.

The V call is TRBV18, the J call TRBJ2-1; TRBD2 agrees at 7 bases. The CDR3 is made up of 15 amino acids. Germline assignment: CDR1 KGHSH and CDR2 LQKENI. Trimming cost V 2 bases and J 5 bases; bases outside gene matches: 6. CDR3 DNA sequence: TGTGCCAGCTCACCAGGGGGGGATAAGGACAATGAGCAGTTCTTC. As protein: CASSPGGDKDNEQFF.

This rearrangement joins TRBV5-1 to TRBJ2-3; no clear D. The germline gives CDR1 SGHRS, CDR2 YFSETQ. The CDR3 is 13 residues long. V shed 3 bases and J shed 2 bases, with 7 bases lying between them. The CDR3 DNA reads as TGCGCCAGCAGCTCCCTCTCCACAGATACGCAGTATTTT. It encodes CASSSLSTDTQYF.

The rearrangement links TRBV7-2 to TRBJ1-3; no clear D gene. The germline gives CDR1 SGHTA, CDR2 FQGNSA. This CDR3 has 18 amino acids. Deletions cut 4 bases from V and 0 bases from J, with 19 bases between. The chain's CDR3 is CASSSKGRRQVSGNTIYF. The CDR3 region has the DNA TGTGCCAGCAGCTCCAAAGGCAGGCGTCAGGTCTCTGGAAACACCATATATTTT.

The DNA for the CDR3 is TGTGCCACCAGTGATCCGCGTGGCGGGAGCAGGAGCTCCTACAATGAGCAGTTCTTC. It encodes CATSDPRGGSRSSYNEQFF. The gene calls are TRBV24-1 and TRBJ2-1; 7 positions agree with TRBD2. There are 19 residues in the CDR3. Germline values: CDR1 KGHDR, CDR2 SFDVKD. Trimming cost V 3 bases and J 0 bases; bases outside gene matches: 13.

V usage is TRBV3-1 (or the pseudogene TRBV3-2) and J usage is TRBJ2-1; D not certain. Between the trimmed V and J ends, which lost 4 bases and 8 bases, there was a span of 9 bases. CDR3 length: 12 residues. Germline V lookup: CDR1 LGHDT, CDR2 YNNKEL (reference sequence). CDR3 DNA sequence: TGTGCCAGCAGCCCGCAAAGCGATGAGCAGTTCTTC. Translation: CASSPQSDEQFF.

The rearrangement links TRBV11-3 to TRBJ2-7; the match to TRBD2 covers 13 bases. This CDR3 region has 16 residues. Trimming at V came to 5 bases and at J to 5 bases, leaving 9 bases not matched to a gene. The germline CDR1 and CDR2 sequences are SGHNT and YENEEA. The DNA of the CDR3 is TGTGCCAGCAGCGCCCGGACTAGCGGGAGTTTTAACGAGCAGTACTTC. Protein sequence: CASSARTSGSFNEQYF.

The chain links TRBV19 to TRBJ1-2; D uncertain. V gave up 2 bases and J gave up 3 bases, with 10 bases separating them. Germline-derived CDR1 and CDR2 are LNHDA and SQIVND (reference sequence). The CDR3 is 14 residues long. The CDR3 bases are TGTGCCAGTAGTATACGACACTCATACTATGGCTACACCTTC. This codes for CASSIRHSYYGYTF.

J is TRBJ1-1 and V is TRBV5-4, with TRBD1 as a possible D gene (5 bases). The germline V gene has CDR1 SGHNT and CDR2 YYREEE (reference sequence). Trimming shortened V by 4 bases and J by 7 bases, and 23 bases separated the two germline ends. This CDR3 spans 16 amino acids. DNA for the CDR3: TGTGCCAGCAGCGGGGCCGGGCTCGAACCTTCCAATGAAGCTTTCTTT. It encodes CASSGAGLEPSNEAFF.

The chain has TRBV5-4 and TRBJ2-3, with TRBD2 identical over 10 bases. This CDR3 region has 16 residues. Germline CDR1 SGHNT, CDR2 YYREEE (reference sequence). The V gene end was trimmed by 4 bases and the J gene end by 1 base; junction bases not matched to a gene: 6. CDR3 nucleotide sequence: TGTGCCAGCAGCCCGCGGACTAGCGGAGGCACAGATACGCAGTATTTT. Translation: CASSPRTSGGTDTQYF.

The chain is built from TRBV24-1 and TRBJ1-5, with D uncertain. Germline CDR1 and CDR2: KGHDR and SFDVKD. The CDR3 spans 14 residues. V gave up 2 bases and J gave up 7 bases, with 11 bases separating them. In DNA form, the CDR3 reads TGTGCCACCAGTGATTCCGGTGATCCGCAGCCCCAGCATTTT. The encoded protein is CATSDSGDPQPQHF.

The chain recombines TRBV2 with TRBJ1-1; 7 bases are shared with TRBD1. The CDR3 runs 15 residues. Per the germline V gene, CDR1 is SNHLY and CDR2 is FYNNEI. V shed 4 bases, J shed 4 bases, and the junction held 9 bases outside the gene matches. In DNA form, the CDR3 reads TGTGCCAGCAGTGCCCCCGCCAGGGGGAGCACTGAAGCTTTCTTT. Translating it yields CASSAPARGSTEAFF. The complete variable domain, with remaining parts taken from reference TRBV2 and TRBJ1-1, reads EPEVTQTPSHQVTQMGQEVILRCVPISNHLYFYWYRQILGQKVEFLVSFYNNEISEKSEIFDDQFSVERPDGSNFTLKIRSTKLEDSAMYFCASSAPARGSTEAFFGQGTRLTVV.

This clone was recorded once. The V and J genes are TRBV6-9 and TRBJ2-7, with D possibly being TRBD2 (7 bases). The V gene's germline CDR1 is MNHGY and CDR2 SVAAGI. Trimming pared 6 bases from V and 5 bases from J, leaving 20 bases between. The CDR3 covers 15 residues. This chain's CDR3 is CASSHREGLWDEQYF. The CDR3, as DNA: TGTGCCAGCAGCCACAGGGAGGGCCTTTGGGACGAGCAGTACTTC.

The chain couples TRBV27 to TRBJ2-5, with 9 bases aligning to TRBD1. The CDR3 totals 17 residues. In germline, CDR1 is MNHEY, CDR2 SMNVEV (reference sequence). The junction had 13 bases not matched to a gene; V was cut back by 6 bases and J by 2 bases. CDR3 amino acids: CASSQRLRDRVQETQYF. The CDR3, as DNA: TGTGCCAGCAGCCAGAGACTTCGGGACAGGGTTCAAGAGACCCAGTACTTC.

The rearrangement joins TRBV13 to TRBJ2-6; 7 bases line up with TRBD1. The CDR3 totals 17 residues. CDR1 is PRHDT, CDR2 FYEKMQ, per germline (reference sequence). The ends lost 0 bases at V and 3 bases at J; junction bases unmatched: 5. The CDR3 sequence: CASSLGEGGGGANVLTF. Here the CDR3 DNA reads TGTGCCAGCAGCTTAGGTGAAGGGGGCGGTGGGGCCAACGTCCTGACTTTC.

This chain joins TRBV7-3 and TRBJ2-1; a possible D gene is TRBD2 (5 bases). Trimming pared 4 bases from V and 7 bases from J, leaving 11 bases between. CDR3 length: 13 amino acids. In germline, CDR1 is SGHTA, CDR2 FQGTGA. This CDR3 is CASSSLVGNEQFF. The DNA of the CDR3 is TGTGCCAGCAGCTCACTAGTGGGGAATGAGCAGTTCTTC.

The rearrangement joins TRBV19 to TRBJ1-2; D might be TRBD1 (6 bases). Looked up from germline, CDR1 is LNHDA and CDR2 is SQIVND (reference sequence). V gave up 10 bases and J gave up 0 bases, with 12 bases separating them. The CDR3 length is 13 residues. The CDR3 region is CATTGHPNYGYTF. The CDR3 nucleotides are TGTGCCACCACGGGACACCCTAACTATGGCTACACCTTC.

The chain joins TRBV20-1 to TRBJ1-5, with 9 bases matching TRBD1. Germline CDR1 is DFQATT and CDR2 is SNEGSKA (reference sequence). V was pared by 3 bases and J by 2 bases, with 5 bases of the junction left unmatched. The CDR3 runs to 15 residues. CDR3 sequence: CSASPRTGGNQPQHF. CDR3 nucleotides: TGCAGTGCTAGTCCCCGGACAGGGGGCAATCAGCCCCAGCATTTT.

This chain uses TRBV4-3 with TRBJ2-3; 10 bases align to TRBD1. The length of the CDR3 is 16 residues. CDR1 and CDR2 (germline): LGHNA, YSLEER. Trimming cost V 0 bases and J 2 bases; bases outside gene matches: 2. This CDR3 reads CASSQDGQGVTDTQYF. CDR3 sequence (DNA): TGCGCCAGCAGCCAAGATGGACAGGGGGTCACAGATACGCAGTATTTT.

The rearrangement uses TRBV19 and TRBJ1-1, with D unclear. Trimming took 8 bases from V and 1 from J, leaving 8 bases between them. The germline V gene has CDR1 LNHDA and CDR2 SQIVND (reference sequence). This CDR3 comprises 12 residues. CDR3: CASLDWNTEAFF. The CDR3 DNA sequence: TGTGCCAGTTTAGATTGGAACACTGAAGCTTTCTTT.

The chain links TRBV27 to TRBJ2-1, with 10 bases aligning to TRBD2. The CDR3 loop spans 16 amino acids. V gave up 6 bases and J gave up 6 bases; unmatched junction bases: 11. Germline assignment: CDR1 MNHEY and CDR2 SMNVEV (reference sequence). The CDR3 loop reads CASSHQLAGWGNEQFF. The CDR3 DNA follows: TGTGCCAGCAGCCACCAACTAGCGGGATGGGGCAATGAGCAGTTCTTC.